This section outlines one T cell receptor (beta chain) sequence together with its context. A minimum of 6 micrograms of total RNA was extracted per sample. This sample is drawn from a study of blood T cells in healthy people across ages. The authors ran a second PCR of about 6 to 11 cycles using a sample-barcoded 5' primer and a J-beta primer mix. TCRdb fed the 5' RACE reads into MiXCR, producing one record per CDR3 protein. The table has 600,000 to 1,000,000 distinct CDR3 sequences, roughly 60% seen once. V was pared by 1 base and J by 10 bases, with 12 bases of the junction left unmatched. Germline CDR1 SGHTA, CDR2 FQGNSA. The CDR3 has 16 residues.

The sequencing input was blood. The origin of this receptor is a young man in good health. V is TRBV7-2 and J is TRBJ2-1, with 8 bases aligning to TRBD2. This CDR3 is CASSLEVSGNAREQFF. The DNA of the CDR3 is TGTGCCAGCAGCTTAGAAGTTAGCGGGAATGCGAGGGAGCAGTTCTTC.